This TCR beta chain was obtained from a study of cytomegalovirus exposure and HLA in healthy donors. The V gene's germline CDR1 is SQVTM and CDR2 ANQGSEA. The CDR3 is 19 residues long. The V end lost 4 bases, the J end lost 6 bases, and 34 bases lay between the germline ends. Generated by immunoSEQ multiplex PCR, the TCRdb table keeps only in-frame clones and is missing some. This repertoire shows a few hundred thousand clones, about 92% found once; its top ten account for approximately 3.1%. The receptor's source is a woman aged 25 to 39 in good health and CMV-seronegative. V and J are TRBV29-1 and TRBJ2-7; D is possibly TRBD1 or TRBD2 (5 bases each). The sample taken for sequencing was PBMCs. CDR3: CSVGSSGPIGSGAPVEQYF. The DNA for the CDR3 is TGCAGCGTTGGTTCCTCGGGACCTATAGGGTCTGGAGCCCCTGTCGAGCAGTACTTC.